The 19 T cell receptor beta chains given below trace back to one sample, sequenced in a study of technical replicates of blood from a few donors. Here immunoSEQ multiplex PCR was the method, and the copy in TCRdb shows in-frame clones only, minus some. Of roughly 79,000 clones in the sample, 91% are singletons; the top ten hold 0.37%. The material sequenced was T cells isolated from PBMCs. The receptor set was obtained from a human donor in good health. Some clones in this sample may be carry-over from other donors' samples.

For this clone: Compared with germline, one end of the junction differs, possibly owing to a read error. This chain uses TRBV29-1 with TRBJ1-3, with D possibly matching TRBD1 (5 bases). The CDR3 consists of 12 residues. Germline-derived CDR1 and CDR2 are SQVTM and ANQGSEA. The CDR3 here is CSCQGTGNTIYF. CDR3 nucleotide sequence: TGTAGCTGCCAGGGTACTGGAAACACCATATATTTT.

The genes are TRBV6-1 and TRBJ2-7; TRBD2 matches at 7 bases. CDR3 length: 16 residues. The V gene's germline CDR1 is MNHNS and CDR2 SASEGT. J gave up 0 bases and V 3 bases, and 8 bases lay outside the gene matches. In DNA form, the CDR3 reads TGTGCCAGCAGTGACCTGGGAGCGGGGAACTCCTACGAGCAGTACTTC. This translates into CASSDLGAGNSYEQYF.

The count of this clone is one. The chain joins TRBV19 to TRBJ2-1, with 7 bases aligning to TRBD2. V shed 3 bases and J 10 bases; nucleotides not matched to a gene: 9. Germline V gene sequence: CDR1 LNHDA, CDR2 SQIVND (reference sequence). This CDR3 region has 14 residues. The CDR3 sequence: CASSILAERDEQFF. The CDR3 DNA is TGTGCCAGTAGTATTTTAGCGGAGCGGGACGAGCAGTTCTTC.

This chain joins TRBV6-5 and TRBJ2-7, with 9 nucleotides matching TRBD1. The CDR3 loop spans 15 amino acids. The J segment lost 0 bases and the V segment lost 2 bases, leaving 2 bases of the junction unmatched. From germline, CDR1 is MNHEY and CDR2 SVGAGI. CDR3 in amino acids: CASSYGTGSSYEQYF. CDR3 DNA sequence: TGTGCCAGCAGTTACGGGACAGGGAGCTCCTACGAGCAGTACTTC.

This clone has a single count. This chain connects TRBV5-4 to TRBJ2-7; 9 nucleotides align to TRBD2. This CDR3 spans 14 amino acids. Germline trimming cut 4 bases from V and 5 bases from J; bases unmatched to any gene: 7. CDR1 is SGHNT and CDR2 is YYREEE in the germline V gene (reference sequence). CDR3 residues: CASSISGRGNEQYF. As DNA, the CDR3 is TGTGCCAGCAGCATTAGCGGGAGAGGCAACGAGCAGTACTTC.

The chain employs TRBV6-1 and TRBJ2-3; TRBD1 matches at 7 bases. Trimming removed 6 bases from V and 0 bases from J; junction bases left unmatched: 6. The CDR3 is made up of 15 amino acids. Per the germline V gene, CDR1 is MNHNS and CDR2 is SASEGT. CDR3 residues: CASRGTALSTDTQYF. CDR3 in DNA: TGTGCCAGCAGAGGGACAGCTCTTAGCACAGATACGCAGTATTTT.

The chain couples TRBV5-4 to TRBJ1-6; a weak D match, TRBD1 (5 bases). CDR1 is SGHNT and CDR2 is YYREEE in the germline V gene (reference sequence). The length of the CDR3 is 14 residues. The V gene lost 3 bases and the J gene lost 7 bases, with 11 bases spanning the gap. CDR3 nucleotide sequence: TGTGCCAGCAGCTGGGACCGGGGGAATTCACCCCTCCACTTT. Translating it yields CASSWDRGNSPLHF.

V and J are TRBV15 and TRBJ2-5; TRBD2 might be the D (5 bases). Germline CDR1 LNHNV, CDR2 YYDKDF (reference sequence). The length of the CDR3 is 15 residues. The V end lost 0 bases, the J end lost 5 bases, and 13 bases lay between the germline ends. The CDR3 sequence: CATSRDVGSVETQYF. CDR3 nucleotide sequence: TGTGCCACCAGCAGAGATGTAGGTAGCGTGGAGACCCAGTACTTC.

The V gene is TRBV5-4, the J gene TRBJ2-2, with TRBD2 matching 7 bases. Germline V gene sequence: CDR1 SGHNT, CDR2 YYREEE (reference sequence). The CDR3 is made up of 16 amino acids. J gave up 2 bases and V 4 bases, and 8 bases lay outside the gene matches. CDR3 protein: CASSGRRETNTGELFF. The CDR3 DNA reads TGTGCCAGCAGCGGGAGGCGGGAGACTAACACCGGGGAGCTGTTTTTT.

The genes are TRBV6-5 and TRBJ2-3; 9 positions match TRBD1. Germline CDR1 reads MNHEY; CDR2 reads SVGAGI. V lost 6 bases to trimming and J lost 3 bases; unmatched junction nucleotides: 7. The CDR3 extends over 15 amino acids. The CDR3 DNA sequence: TGTGCCAGCAGCTCAGGGGGGACAGGGACAGATACGCAGTATTTT. Residues: CASSSGGTGTDTQYF.

The chain links TRBV15 to TRBJ1-3; D remains ambiguous. V lost 0 bases, J lost 0 bases, and 6 bases lay in between. Germline V gene data show CDR1 as LNHNV and CDR2 as YYDKDF (reference sequence). The CDR3 contains 15 residues. The CDR3 DNA follows: TGTGCCACCAGCAGAGATCGGAGCTCTGGAAACACCATATATTTT. It yields the protein CATSRDRSSGNTIYF.

The chain uses TRBV4-1 and TRBJ1-2, with a tentative D call TRBD1 (5 bases). Trimming left V 1 base short and J 4 bases short, with 13 bases between. This CDR3 spans 15 amino acids. The germline V gene has CDR1 MGHRA and CDR2 YSYEKL. The CDR3 protein is CASSQGQTGSYGYTF. CDR3 nucleotide sequence: TGCGCCAGCAGCCAAGGACAGACTGGCTCCTATGGCTACACCTTC.

J is TRBJ2-6 and V is TRBV29-1; D is ambiguous. Trimming shortened V by 5 bases and J by 0 bases, and 17 bases separated the two germline ends. Germline assignment: CDR1 SQVTM and CDR2 ANQGSEA. The CDR3 is 17 amino acids. CDR3: CSVNEVDRFSGANVLTF. CDR3 DNA: TGCAGCGTTAATGAGGTTGATAGGTTCTCTGGGGCCAACGTCCTGACTTTC.

The CDR3 DNA sequence: TGTGCCAGCAGTCCTAGCACAGATACGCAGTATTTT. This encodes CASSPSTDTQYF. The chain uses TRBV25-1 and TRBJ2-3; no reliable D call. The CDR3 runs to 12 residues. V lost 5 bases and J lost 0, with 3 bases in between. Germline V lookup: CDR1 MGHDK, CDR2 SYGVNS.

CDR3 coding DNA: TGTGCCAGCAGCCCTGCAGATTCACCCCTCCACTTT. Its translation is CASSPADSPLHF. The genes are TRBV7-6 and TRBJ1-6; D unclear. Trimming took 5 bases from V and 8 from J, leaving 7 bases between them. CDR3 length: 12 amino acids. The germline CDR1 and CDR2 sequences are SGHVS and FNYEAQ.

This clone occurred once. V and J are TRBV19 and TRBJ2-1, with TRBD1 as a possible D gene (5 bases). Germline lookup yields CDR1 LNHDA and CDR2 SQIVND (reference sequence). The CDR3 contains 18 residues. The germline V and J ends were trimmed by 0 bases and 4 bases, with 19 bases remaining between them. The CDR3 spells CASSIDAPRRALYNEQFF. As DNA, the CDR3 is TGTGCCAGTAGTATAGATGCCCCGCGCAGGGCCCTTTACAATGAGCAGTTCTTC.

The genes are TRBV12-5 and TRBJ1-2, with 10 bases identical to TRBD1. Germline CDR1 is LGHNT and CDR2 is FRNRAP. The CDR3 is 15 residues long. J lost 6 bases, V lost 0 bases, and 4 bases had no gene match. The CDR3 coding sequence is TGTGCTAGTGGTTTGGTACAGGGGACAGGGGATGGCTACACCTTC. Translation gives CASGLVQGTGDGYTF.

The chain uses TRBV5-1 and TRBJ2-5, with 8 bases aligning to TRBD2. Per the germline V gene, CDR1 is SGHRS and CDR2 is YFSETQ. V shed 4 bases, J shed 4 bases, and the junction held 12 bases outside the gene matches. This CDR3 has 16 residues. CDR3 region: CASSRREGVGAETQYF. The CDR3 DNA reads as TGCGCCAGCAGCCGCCGGGAGGGAGTAGGGGCAGAGACCCAGTACTTC.

The chain uses TRBV2 and TRBJ2-7, with 7 bases fitting TRBD2. CDR1 is SNHLY, CDR2 FYNNEI, per germline. V dropped 4 bases and J dropped 4; count of bases not matched to a gene: 4. This CDR3 is 13 amino acids long. CDR3 DNA: TGTGCCAGCAGTGGGACTAGAGGTTACGAGCAGTACTTC. This sequence encodes CASSGTRGYEQYF.